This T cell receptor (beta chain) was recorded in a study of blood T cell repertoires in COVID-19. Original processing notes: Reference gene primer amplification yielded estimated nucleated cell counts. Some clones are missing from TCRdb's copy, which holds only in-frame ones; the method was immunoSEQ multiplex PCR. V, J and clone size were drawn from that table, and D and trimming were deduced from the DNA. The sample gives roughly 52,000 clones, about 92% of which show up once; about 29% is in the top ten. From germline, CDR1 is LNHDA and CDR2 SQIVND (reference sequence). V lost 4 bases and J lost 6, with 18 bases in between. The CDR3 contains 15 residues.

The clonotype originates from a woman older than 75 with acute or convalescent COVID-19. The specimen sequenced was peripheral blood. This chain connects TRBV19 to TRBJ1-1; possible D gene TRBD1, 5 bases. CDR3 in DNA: TGTGCCAGTAGTACCTCCGGGGAGGGGCTGGCTGAAGCTTTCTTT. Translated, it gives CASSTSGEGLAEAFF.